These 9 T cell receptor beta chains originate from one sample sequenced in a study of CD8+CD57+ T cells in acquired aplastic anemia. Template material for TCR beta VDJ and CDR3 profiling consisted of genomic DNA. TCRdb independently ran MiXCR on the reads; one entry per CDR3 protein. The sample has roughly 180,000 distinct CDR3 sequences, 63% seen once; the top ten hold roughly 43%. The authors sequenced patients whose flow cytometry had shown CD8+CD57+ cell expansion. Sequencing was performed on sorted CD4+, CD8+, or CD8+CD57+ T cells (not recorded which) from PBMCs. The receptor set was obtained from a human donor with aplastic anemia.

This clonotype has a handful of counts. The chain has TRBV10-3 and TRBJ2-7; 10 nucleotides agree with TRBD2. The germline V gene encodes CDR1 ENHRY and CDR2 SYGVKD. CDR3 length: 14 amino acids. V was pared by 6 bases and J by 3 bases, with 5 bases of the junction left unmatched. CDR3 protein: CAIRGLAENYEQYF. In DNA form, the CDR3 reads TGTGCCATCAGAGGACTAGCGGAAAACTACGAGCAGTACTTC.

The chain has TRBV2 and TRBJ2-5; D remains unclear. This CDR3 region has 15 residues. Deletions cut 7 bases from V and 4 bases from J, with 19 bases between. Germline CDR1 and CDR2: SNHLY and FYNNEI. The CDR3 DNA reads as TGTGCCAGCACCCCCCGTCTAGTACCTCCAGAGACCCAGTACTTC. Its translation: CASTPRLVPPETQYF.

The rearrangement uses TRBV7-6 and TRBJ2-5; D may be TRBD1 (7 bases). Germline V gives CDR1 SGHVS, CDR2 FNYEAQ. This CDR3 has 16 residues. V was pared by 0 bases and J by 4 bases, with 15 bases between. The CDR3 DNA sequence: TGTGCCAGCAGCTTAGCGGAGGGGGCAGGGGGAGAGACCCAGTACTTC. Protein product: CASSLAEGAGGETQYF.

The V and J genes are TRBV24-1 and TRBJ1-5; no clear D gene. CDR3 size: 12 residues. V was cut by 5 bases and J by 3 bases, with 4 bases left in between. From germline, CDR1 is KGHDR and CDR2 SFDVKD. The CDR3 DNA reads TGTGCCACCAGTGCTCCCAATCAGCCCCAGCATTTT. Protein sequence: CATSAPNQPQHF.

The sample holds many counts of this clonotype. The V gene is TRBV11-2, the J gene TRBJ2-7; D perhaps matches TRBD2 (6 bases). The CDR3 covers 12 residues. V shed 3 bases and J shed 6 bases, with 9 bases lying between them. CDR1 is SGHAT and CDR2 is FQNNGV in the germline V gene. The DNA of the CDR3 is TGTGCCAGCAGCTTGGGGGGTGTCGAGCAGTACTTC. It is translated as CASSLGGVEQYF.

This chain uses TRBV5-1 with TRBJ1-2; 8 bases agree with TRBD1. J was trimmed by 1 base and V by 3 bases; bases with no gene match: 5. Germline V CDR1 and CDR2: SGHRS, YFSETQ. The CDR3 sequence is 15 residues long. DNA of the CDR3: TGCGCCAGCAGCTCGACAGGGGAGAGTAACTATGGCTACACCTTC. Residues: CASSSTGESNYGYTF.

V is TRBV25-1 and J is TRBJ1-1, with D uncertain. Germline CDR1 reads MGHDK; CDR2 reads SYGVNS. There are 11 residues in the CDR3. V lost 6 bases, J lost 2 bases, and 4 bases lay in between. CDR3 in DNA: TGTGCCAGCAGCCCCAACACTGAAGCTTTCTTT. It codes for CASSPNTEAFF.

The CDR3 DNA reads as TGTGCCAGCAGCTTGTTGATTAACGGCGGTGAGCAGTTCTTC. It encodes CASSLLINGGEQFF. The chain carries TRBV7-9 and TRBJ2-1; D is ambiguous. V shed 3 bases and J shed 9 bases, with 15 bases lying between them. Germline loops: CDR1 SEHNR, CDR2 FQNEAQ (reference sequence). The CDR3 consists of 14 residues.

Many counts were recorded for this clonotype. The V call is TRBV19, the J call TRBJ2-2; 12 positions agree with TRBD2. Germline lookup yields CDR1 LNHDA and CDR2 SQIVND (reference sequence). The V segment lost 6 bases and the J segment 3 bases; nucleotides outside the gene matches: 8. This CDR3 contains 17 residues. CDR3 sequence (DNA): TGTGCCAGTAGCACGGACACTAGCGGGGGGTACACCGGGGAGCTGTTTTTT. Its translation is CASSTDTSGGYTGELFF.